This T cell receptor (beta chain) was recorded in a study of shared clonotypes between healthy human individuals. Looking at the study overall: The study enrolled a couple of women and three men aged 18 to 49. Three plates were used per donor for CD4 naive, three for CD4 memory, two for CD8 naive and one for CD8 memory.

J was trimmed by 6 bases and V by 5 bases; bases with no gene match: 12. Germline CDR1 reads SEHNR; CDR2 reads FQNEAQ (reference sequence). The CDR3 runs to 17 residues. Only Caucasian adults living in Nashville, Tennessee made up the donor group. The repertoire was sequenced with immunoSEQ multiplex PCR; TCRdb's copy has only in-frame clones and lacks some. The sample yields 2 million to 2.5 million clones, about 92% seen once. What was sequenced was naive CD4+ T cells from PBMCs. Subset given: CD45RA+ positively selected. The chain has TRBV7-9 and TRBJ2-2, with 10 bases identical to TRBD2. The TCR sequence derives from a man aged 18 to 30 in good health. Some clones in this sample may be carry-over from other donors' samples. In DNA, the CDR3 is TGTGCCAGCAGCCCCTTGCCTAGCGGGAGTGTTGCCGGGGAGCTGTTTTTT. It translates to CASSPLPSGSVAGELFF.